This entry describes one TCR beta chain. The target antigen is unknown. These data originate in a study of T cell responses to AZD1222 COVID-19 vaccine. Broader study findings: Increases in Spike-specific TCR breadth and depth were seen after two AZD1222 doses. Donors, mostly white British, included more females; clonal diversity was possibly underestimated. Regions 160-218 and 743-854 held dominance among vaccine-associated CD4 TCRs, which spanned spike.

Only in-frame clones appear in the TCRdb table, and some are missing; sequencing was by immunoSEQ multiplex PCR. The profile shows more than 100,000 clones, over 85% of them singletons. Germline CDR1 is SGHNT and CDR2 is YYREEE (reference sequence). The CDR3 has 20 amino acids. Trimming took 0 bases from V and 3 from J; bases not matched to a gene: 13. The rearrangement links TRBV5-4 to TRBJ2-3, with 13 nucleotides matching TRBD2. The TCR comes from an adult in good health. Sequencing was performed on peripheral blood, taken on day 0 of AZD1222 vaccination. CDR3: CASSLAGLAGDRLRTDTQYF. The CDR3 region has the DNA TGTGCCAGCAGCTTGGCAGGACTAGCGGGGGATAGGTTGAGGACAGATACGCAGTATTTT.